This entry lists 20 T cell receptor beta chains sequenced from one sample in a study of regulatory T cells in long-lasting Graves disease. Time point given: newly diagnosed GD, antithyroid drugs for less than 3 months. The TCR library was made from RNA that had been extracted from PBMCs in TRIzol. Construction of TCR beta libraries relied on iRepertoire HTBI primers and on Arm-PCR targeting CDR3 regions. Using its own MiXCR run on the multiplex PCR reads, TCRdb lists one record per CDR3 protein. Of approximately 440,000 distinct CDR3 sequences listed, roughly 15% are singletons. A further study also used this sample, focusing on T cells in Graves' hyperthyroidism and ophthalmopathy.

The sample in question was peripheral blood mononuclear cells (PBMCs), obtained at new diagnosis, from a patient treated with antithyroid drugs. The origin of the receptors is a man aged 35 to 55 with Graves disease.

In this sample, this clonotype turned up many times. The genes are TRBV6-2 or TRBV6-3 and TRBJ2-1; the D gene is possibly TRBD2 (6 bases). CDR1 is MNHEY, CDR2 SVGEGT, per germline. The V end lost 5 bases, the J end lost 6 bases, and 11 bases lay between the germline ends. The CDR3 is 13 residues long. This chain's CDR3 is CASSTQRANEQFF. The CDR3 DNA reads as TGTGCCAGCAGTACCCAGCGGGCCAATGAGCAGTTCTTC.

The chain couples TRBV7-9 to TRBJ2-7; perhaps TRBD1 as D (6 bases). CDR1 and CDR2 from the germline V gene are SEHNR and FQNEAQ (reference sequence). The CDR3 has 13 residues. Trimming stripped 5 bases from V and 4 bases from J, with 12 bases between. CDR3 protein: CASSARGIYEQYF. CDR3 nucleotide sequence: TGTGCCAGCAGCGCCAGGGGTATTTACGAGCAGTACTTC.

Of note for this clonotype: One end of the junction fails to match germline, which may point to a read error. The V gene is TRBV6-2 or TRBV6-3, the J gene TRBJ2-6; D is perhaps TRBD1 (5 bases). Per the germline V gene, CDR1 is MNHEY and CDR2 is SVGEGT. This CDR3 is built from 15 residues. The CDR3 DNA sequence: TGTGCCAGCAGTTCTTGGACCTCTGGGGCCAGCGTCCTGACTTTC. Its translation is CASSSWTSGASVLTF.

This clonotype was found many times. The chain carries TRBV2 and TRBJ2-1; perhaps TRBD2 as D (6 bases). The last part of the DNA fits TRBJ2-5 better; the J call may be wrong. CDR1 SNHLY and CDR2 FYNNEI come from the germline V gene. The CDR3 runs 15 residues. In DNA form, the CDR3 reads TGTGCCAGCAGTCCCGACTCGTCGGGGGTGGAGACCCAGTACTTC. Translating gives CASSPDSSGVETQYF.

This clonotype was counted at least ten times. The chain links TRBV11-2 to TRBJ2-5; D is uncertain. Germline V gene sequence: CDR1 SGHAT, CDR2 FQNNGV. The length of the CDR3 is 13 residues. V lost 1 base to trimming and J lost 2 bases, with 5 bases between them. The DNA for the CDR3 is TGTGCCAGCAGCTTAGCCCATCAAGAGACCCAGTACTTC. This translates into CASSLAHQETQYF.

This clonotype was seen ten or more times. CDR3 protein: CASSSGFSGNTIYF. The CDR3 region has the DNA TGTGCCAGCAGTTCCGGGTTCTCTGGAAACACCATATATTTT. The chain joins TRBV6-2 or TRBV6-3 to TRBJ1-3, with unresolved D. The V gene lost 4 bases and the J gene lost 0 bases, with 7 bases spanning the gap. The germline gives CDR1 MNHEY, CDR2 SVGEGT. The CDR3 loop spans 14 amino acids.

This clonotype was seen ten or more times. The genes are TRBV7-8 and TRBJ1-1; 7 positions agree with TRBD1. Germline CDR1 and CDR2: SGHVS and FQNEAQ. V dropped 6 bases and J dropped 0; count of bases not matched to a gene: 7. The CDR3 contains 15 residues. In nucleotides, the CDR3 is TGTGCCAGCAGTCGACAGGGCCGGGTGAACACTGAAGCTTTCTTT. It is translated as CASSRQGRVNTEAFF.

This clonotype was observed many times. The J gene is TRBJ2-1, the V gene TRBV3-1; a possible D gene is TRBD2 (6 bases). Germline V gives CDR1 LGHDT, CDR2 YNNKEL (reference sequence). The CDR3 consists of 16 residues. The germline V and J ends were trimmed by 1 base and 2 bases, with 12 bases remaining between them. The CDR3 protein is CASSQGLVVPYNEQFF. DNA of the CDR3: TGTGCCAGCAGCCAAGGACTAGTAGTCCCCTACAATGAGCAGTTCTTC.

Note on this clonotype: This may arise from a read error, as a much more abundant clone is one base away. The CDR3: CAWSKGESAEQFF. DNA of the CDR3: TGTGCCTGGAGTAAGGGTGAGTCCGCCGAGCAGTTCTTC. The chain uses TRBV30 and TRBJ2-1; D is undetermined. The CDR3 sequence is 13 residues long. Germline lookup yields CDR1 GTSNPN and CDR2 SVGIG (reference sequence). Trimming took 2 bases from V and 10 from J, leaving 15 bases between them.

This clonotype was seen at least ten times. DNA of the CDR3: TGCGCCAGCAGCTCCGGGACTAGCGGGGTGCACGAGCAGTTCTTC. Translation: CASSSGTSGVHEQFF. The chain combines TRBV5-1 with TRBJ2-1; 13 bases match TRBD2. Germline CDR1 SGHRS, CDR2 YFSETQ. V shed 3 bases, J shed 10 bases, and the junction held 7 bases outside the gene matches. This CDR3 is 15 amino acids long. Using reference TRBV5-1 and TRBJ2-1 for the parts outside the CDR3, the full variable domain is KAGVTQTPRYLIKTRGQQVTLSCSPISGHRSVSWYQQTPGQGLQFLFEYFSETQRNKGNFPGRFSGRQFSNSRSEMNVSTLELGDSALYLCASSSGTSGVHEQFFGPGTRLTVL.

This clonotype has a count of ten or more. At one boundary the junction diverges from the germline segment, which might be a read error. V is TRBV5-1 and J is TRBJ2-3; 9 bases agree with TRBD1. The CDR3 runs to 14 residues. Germline V CDR1 and CDR2: SGHRS, YFSETQ. The CDR3 region has the DNA TGTGCCAGCAGCTTGGGGACAGGGCCAGATACGCAGTATTTT. It codes for CASSLGTGPDTQYF.

This clonotype has at least ten counts. V is TRBV2 and J is TRBJ2-5, with TRBD2 matching 10 bases. CDR3 length equals 13 residues. The J segment lost 4 bases and the V segment lost 7 bases, leaving 3 bases of the junction unmatched. Germline V CDR1 and CDR2: SNHLY, FYNNEI. The CDR3 loop reads CASTSGRGETQYF. CDR3 sequence (DNA): TGTGCCAGCACTAGCGGGAGAGGAGAGACCCAGTACTTC.

This rearrangement joins TRBV7-2 to TRBJ1-2; no clear D gene. The V end lost 4 bases, the J end lost 4 bases, and 10 bases lay between the germline ends. In germline, CDR1 is SGHTA, CDR2 FQGNSA. The CDR3 sequence is 13 residues long. CDR3 in amino acids: CASSSDLGYGYTF. The CDR3 DNA follows: TGTGCCAGCAGCTCCGACCTCGGCTATGGCTACACCTTC.

This clonotype was found many times. The chain has TRBV10-3 and TRBJ2-3, with D tentatively TRBD1 (5 bases). The V end lost 7 bases, the J end lost 0 bases, and 11 bases lay between the germline ends. Per germline, CDR1 ENHRY and CDR2 SYGVKD. The CDR3 contains 14 residues. The CDR3 loop is CAINPDRSTDTQYF. As DNA, the CDR3 is TGTGCCATCAACCCCGACAGAAGCACAGATACGCAGTATTTT.

This clonotype was observed at least ten times. This chain joins TRBV12-3 or TRBV12-4 and TRBJ2-7, with D tentatively TRBD2 (6 bases). The CDR3 has 16 amino acids. Trimming shortened V by 4 bases and J by 7 bases, and 23 bases separated the two germline ends. The CDR3 here is CASSSSPLAAPGEQYF. The CDR3 nucleotides read TGTGCCAGCAGTTCCTCCCCGTTAGCGGCCCCCGGAGAGCAGTACTTC.

Ten or more counts support this clonotype. Here the CDR3 DNA reads TGTGCCAGCAGCTTAGAGGCAGGGCAAGAGACCCAGTACTTC. It yields the protein CASSLEAGQETQYF. J is TRBJ2-5 and V is TRBV7-9; possible D gene TRBD1, 5 bases. This CDR3 has 14 residues. The V end was cut by 1 base, the J end by 2 bases, with 8 bases between. Germline lookup yields CDR1 SEHNR and CDR2 FQNEAQ (reference sequence).

Only a few counts were recorded for this clonotype. The chain has TRBV6-5 and TRBJ1-5, with D unclear. The V and J ends lost 2 bases and 5 bases respectively, with 10 bases between them. The V gene's germline CDR1 is MNHEY and CDR2 SVGAGI. CDR3 size: 14 residues. The DNA of the CDR3 is TGTGCCAGCAGTTACCGGGGTCGGGATCAGCCCCAGCATTTT. This sequence encodes CASSYRGRDQPQHF.

This clonotype was counted many times. The rearrangement links TRBV24-1 to TRBJ2-2; D not certain. V lost 5 bases, J lost 7 bases, and 4 bases lay in between. CDR3 length equals 11 residues. CDR1 and CDR2 (germline): KGHDR, SFDVKD. The CDR3 nucleotides read TGTGCCACCAGTGGCGGCGGGGAGCTGTTTTTT. Translated, it gives CATSGGGELFF.

This clonotype was picked up a small number of times. The chain links TRBV27 to TRBJ1-2; D might be TRBD1 (6 bases). Germline V lookup: CDR1 MNHEY, CDR2 SMNVEV (reference sequence). There are 15 residues in the CDR3. Trimming cost V 0 bases and J 6 bases, with 14 bases left between them. The CDR3 DNA follows: TGTGCCAGCAGTTTATCGAGAGGGGGTCTAAATGGCTACACCTTC. This gives the protein CASSLSRGGLNGYTF.

The table lists this clonotype with a few counts. The V and J genes are TRBV5-6 and TRBJ2-5; maybe TRBD1 (6 bases). The CDR3 runs 14 residues. Trimming pared 4 bases from V and 4 bases from J, leaving 14 bases between. Germline-derived CDR1 and CDR2 are SGHDT and YYEEEE. The CDR3, as DNA: TGTGCCAGCAGCCGAGGACCCAGGGGAGAGACCCAGTACTTC. Protein: CASSRGPRGETQYF.